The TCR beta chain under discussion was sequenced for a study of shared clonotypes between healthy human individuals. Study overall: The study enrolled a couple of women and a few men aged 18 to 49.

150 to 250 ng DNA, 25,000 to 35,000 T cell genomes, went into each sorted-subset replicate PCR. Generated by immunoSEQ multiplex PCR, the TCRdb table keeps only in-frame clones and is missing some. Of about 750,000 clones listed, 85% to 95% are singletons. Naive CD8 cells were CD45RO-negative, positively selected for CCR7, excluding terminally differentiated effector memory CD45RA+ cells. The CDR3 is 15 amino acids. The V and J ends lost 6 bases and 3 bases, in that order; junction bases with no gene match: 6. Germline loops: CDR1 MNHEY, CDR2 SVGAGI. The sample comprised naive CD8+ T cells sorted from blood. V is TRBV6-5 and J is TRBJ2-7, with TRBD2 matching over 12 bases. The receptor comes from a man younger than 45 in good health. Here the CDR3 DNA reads TGTGCCAGCAGACCAACTAGCGGGGGGTACTACGAGCAGTACTTC. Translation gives CASRPTSGGYYEQYF.